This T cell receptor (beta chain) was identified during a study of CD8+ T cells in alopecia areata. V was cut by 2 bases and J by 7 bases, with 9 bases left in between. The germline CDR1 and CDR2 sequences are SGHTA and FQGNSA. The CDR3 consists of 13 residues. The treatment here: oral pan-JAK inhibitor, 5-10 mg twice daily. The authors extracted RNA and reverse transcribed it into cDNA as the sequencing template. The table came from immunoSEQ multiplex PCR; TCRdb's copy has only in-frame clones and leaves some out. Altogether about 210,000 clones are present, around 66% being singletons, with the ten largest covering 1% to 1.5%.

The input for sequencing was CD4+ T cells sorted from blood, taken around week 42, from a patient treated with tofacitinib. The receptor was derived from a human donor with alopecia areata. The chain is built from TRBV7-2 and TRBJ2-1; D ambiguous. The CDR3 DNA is TGTGCCAGCAGCTTATCGGGCGATAATGAGCAGTTCTTC. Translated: CASSLSGDNEQFF.